The rows below give T cell receptor beta chains drawn from one sample of a study of long-term antiretroviral therapy in people with HIV. Assay used: immunoSEQ multiplex PCR; TCRdb lists only in-frame clones, some missing. The sample lists about 24,000 clones, around 83% occurring once. Sample: unsorted PBMCs, taken 0.4 years after starting antiretroviral therapy. All receptors come from a middle-aged man with HIV. Each CDR3 is given with its conserved first and last residue. A D gene is named only where the DNA matches it firmly. Clone size is shown for a subset of rows, as once, few, many or a class of expanded clone.

J gene	clone size	D gene	V gene	CDR3 protein	CDR3 DNA
TRBJ1-2	.	.	TRBV7-2	CASSLALGLVGYTF	TGTGCCAGCAGCTTAGCACTGGGACTCGTGGGCTACACCTTC
TRBJ2-7	.	.	TRBV6-5	CASSYGSTSYEQYF	TGTGCCAGCAGTTACGGCAGCACCTCCTACGAGCAGTACTTC
TRBJ2-7	.	TRBD2	TRBV28	CASSSPGTSGGARSEQYF	TGTGCCAGCAGTTCTCCCGGGACTAGCGGGGGGGCCAGATCCGAGCAGTACTTC
TRBJ1-2	.	.	TRBV29-1	CSVGYRAGNYGYTF	TGCAGCGTGGGTTATAGGGCAGGGAACTATGGCTACACCTTC
TRBJ1-2	.	.	TRBV7-9	CASSLGDRNIYGYTF	TGTGCCAGCAGCTTAGGCGACAGGAACATCTATGGCTACACCTTC
TRBJ2-1	.	TRBD1	TRBV2	CASSEVRQGNNEQFF	TGTGCCAGCAGTGAAGTGAGACAGGGCAACAATGAGCAGTTCTTC
TRBJ2-2	few	TRBD2	TRBV7-9	CASSPRLAGDHGNTGELFF	TGTGCCAGCAGCCCGAGACTAGCGGGGGATCATGGGAACACCGGGGAGCTGTTTTTT
TRBJ1-1	.	.	TRBV6-5	CASSFRRHAMNTEAFF	TGTGCCAGCAGTTTCAGGAGGCACGCAATGAACACTGAAGCTTTCTTT
TRBJ1-2	.	.	TRBV6-6	CASSPDRSYGYTF	TGTGCCAGCAGCCCTGACCGTAGCTATGGCTACACCTTC
TRBJ1-5	once	.	TRBV19	CASSIGRYSNQPQHF	TGTGCCAGTAGTATAGGGCGGTATAGCAATCAGCCCCAGCATTTT
TRBJ2-1	.	.	TRBV7-2	CASSRAFTANNEQFF	TGTGCCAGCAGCCGGGCGTTTACCGCTAACAATGAGCAGTTCTTC
TRBJ1-2	few	.	TRBV15	CATSRDRGRVVNGYTF	TGTGCCACCAGCAGAGATCGAGGCAGGGTTGTAAATGGCTACACCTTC
TRBJ2-2	.	.	TRBV27	CASSFSSTGELFF	TGTGCCAGCAGTTTTTCCAGCACCGGGGAGCTGTTTTTT
TRBJ2-3	.	.	TRBV5-1	CASSPPTDTQYF	TGCGCCAGCAGCCCCCCAACAGATACGCAGTATTTT
TRBJ2-7	once	TRBD2	TRBV6-5	CASSYSRGGPSDEQYF	TGTGCCAGCAGTTACTCACGGGGGGGCCCTTCCGACGAGCAGTACTTC
TRBJ1-5	.	TRBD1	TRBV7-2	CASSEDRNQPQHF	TGTGCCAGCAGCGAGGACAGGAATCAGCCCCAGCATTTT
TRBJ2-4	.	.	TRBV15	CATRGEGNIQYF	TGTGCCACCAGGGGGGAAGGTAACATTCAGTACTTC
TRBJ2-1	.	.	TRBV7-2	CASSLVVGQFF	TGTGCCAGCAGCCTCGTTGTCGGGCAGTTCTTC
TRBJ1-5	.	.	TRBV30	CAWSEGQPNQPQHF	TGTGCCTGGAGCGAGGGACAACCTAATCAGCCCCAGCATTTT
TRBJ2-5	.	.	TRBV5-1	CASRRLGGRETQYF	TGCGCCAGCCGTCGGTTGGGGGGCAGGGAGACCCAGTACTTC
TRBJ2-3	.	.	TRBV28	CASSLLGKGTQYF	TGTGCCAGCAGTTTATTAGGGAAAGGTACGCAGTATTTT
TRBJ1-2	.	.	TRBV4-3	CASSQWRNYGYTF	TGCGCCAGCAGCCAATGGAGGAACTATGGCTACACCTTC
TRBJ1-6	.	.	TRBV18	CASSPSNRDNSPLHF	TGTGCCAGCTCACCTAGTAACAGAGATAATTCACCCCTCCACTTT
TRBJ1-1	.	.	TRBV4-3	CASSQVNTGLNTEAFF	TGCGCCAGCAGCCAAGTAAATACGGGACTGAACACTGAAGCTTTCTTT
TRBJ2-3	once	TRBD1	TRBV19	CASSDLGQKKNTQYF	TGTGCCAGTAGCGACCTGGGACAGAAGAAGAATACGCAGTATTTT
TRBJ2-7	.	.	TRBV14	CASSQGGFSRYEQYF	TGTGCCAGCAGCCAAGGAGGGTTTTCTAGGTACGAGCAGTACTTC
TRBJ1-5	once	.	TRBV27	CASSFGVGNQPQHF	TGTGCCAGCAGTTTCGGGGTGGGCAATCAGCCCCAGCATTTT
TRBJ2-7	.	TRBD1	TRBV15	CATSTDRGTYEQYF	TGTGCCACCAGCACCGACAGGGGGACCTACGAGCAGTACTTC
TRBJ1-1	.	.	TRBV4-1	CASSQVTGLTEAFF	TGCGCCAGCAGCCAAGTAACGGGGCTCACTGAAGCTTTCTTT
TRBJ2-7	.	.	TRBV11-2	CASSLDEGGYEQYF	TGTGCCAGCAGCTTAGATGAAGGTGGCTACGAGCAGTACTTC
TRBJ1-5	.	.	TRBV7-2	CASSLALGQPQHF	TGTGCCAGCAGCTTAGCCCTTGGGCAGCCCCAGCATTTT
TRBJ2-5	.	TRBD2	TRBV29-1	CSFGQLGGETQYF	TGCAGCTTTGGGCAATTGGGAGGGGAGACCCAGTACTTC
TRBJ1-5	.	.	TRBV27	CASRERSQINQPQHF	TGTGCCAGCCGGGAAAGGAGCCAGATCAATCAGCCCCAGCATTTT
TRBJ2-5	.	.	TRBV5-4	CASSSPYWGEETQYF	TGTGCCAGCAGCTCCCCTTATTGGGGGGAAGAGACCCAGTACTTC
TRBJ2-3	.	TRBD1	TRBV28	CASPPPWTGGTDTQYF	TGTGCCAGCCCCCCTCCTTGGACAGGAGGCACAGATACGCAGTATTTT
TRBJ2-7	few	.	TRBV2	CASGQYEQYF	TGTGCCAGTGGACAGTACGAGCAGTACTTC